Listed below are T cell receptor beta chains from one sample, sequenced in a study of PD-1 blockade in mismatch repair-deficient tumors. Here immunoSEQ multiplex PCR was the method, and the copy in TCRdb shows in-frame clones only, minus some. The profile shows some 85,000 clones, 70% to 90% of them singletons. This specimen consisted of peripheral blood, obtained 44 weeks after starting pembrolizumab. These receptors all come from an adult with mismatch repair-deficient cancer. The CDR3 runs from the conserved cysteine through the conserved F or W.

j_gene: TRBJ2-7; v_gene: TRBV14; CDR3aa: CASSHGRGTYEQYF
j_gene: TRBJ2-3; v_gene: TRBV4-3; CDR3aa: CASSLSGREKDTQYF
j_gene: TRBJ2-5; v_gene: TRBV15; CDR3aa: CATSRDPSGTVQTQYF
j_gene: TRBJ1-1; v_gene: TRBV7-2; CDR3aa: CASSLVDTTGAFF
j_gene: TRBJ2-7; v_gene: TRBV5-4; CDR3aa: CASSTGRGAYEQYF
j_gene: TRBJ2-7; v_gene: TRBV4-2; CDR3aa: CASSRGLAGGREQYF
j_gene: TRBJ1-4; v_gene: TRBV19; CDR3aa: CASSTEGGLPFF
j_gene: TRBJ2-1; v_gene: TRBV5-1; CDR3aa: CASSLFSGRGYNEQFF
j_gene: TRBJ1-1; v_gene: TRBV5-5; CDR3aa: CASSGETGLGNTEAFF
j_gene: TRBJ2-3; v_gene: TRBV5-1; CDR3aa: CASSLQGTPDTQYF
j_gene: TRBJ1-1; v_gene: TRBV7-9; CDR3aa: CASSLLGSGTEAFF
j_gene: TRBJ2-5; v_gene: TRBV2; CDR3aa: CASSRSGGRGETQYF
j_gene: TRBJ2-5; v_gene: TRBV7-8; CDR3aa: CASSPGPQEFQETQYF
j_gene: TRBJ1-3; v_gene: TRBV7-8; CDR3aa: CASSFGGAPGNTIYF
j_gene: TRBJ2-7; v_gene: TRBV29-1; CDR3aa: CSVLSGTSSYEQYF
j_gene: TRBJ2-7; v_gene: TRBV11-2; CDR3aa: CASSLGLGDEQYF
j_gene: TRBJ1-4; v_gene: TRBV7-3; CDR3aa: CASSLNGRLNEKLFF
j_gene: TRBJ2-1; v_gene: TRBV19; CDR3aa: CASSTRDIYEQFF
j_gene: TRBJ1-5; v_gene: TRBV18; CDR3aa: CASSPDPDSNQPQHF
j_gene: TRBJ1-5; v_gene: TRBV15; CDR3aa: CATSSPRRGLGQPQHF
j_gene: TRBJ1-5; v_gene: TRBV7-8; CDR3aa: CASSLIPSGTGDQPQHF
j_gene: TRBJ2-2; v_gene: TRBV6-1; CDR3aa: CASSEWFGELFF
j_gene: TRBJ1-3; v_gene: TRBV9; CDR3aa: CASSGGTASGNTIYF
j_gene: TRBJ1-1; v_gene: TRBV5-4; CDR3aa: CASSKDRGSLETEAFF
j_gene: TRBJ2-7; v_gene: TRBV7-2; CDR3aa: CASSLTYEQYF
j_gene: TRBJ2-5; v_gene: TRBV10-2; CDR3aa: CASSLTSGGQETQYF
j_gene: TRBJ1-3; v_gene: TRBV6-1; CDR3aa: CASSEGTHSGNTIYF
j_gene: TRBJ2-3; v_gene: TRBV9; CDR3aa: CASSVLVSGTDTQYF
j_gene: TRBJ2-1; v_gene: TRBV7-9; CDR3aa: CASSLGSSGYNEQFF
j_gene: TRBJ2-2; v_gene: TRBV5-4; CDR3aa: CASSLVAGKAGELFF
j_gene: TRBJ2-1; v_gene: TRBV12-5; CDR3aa: CASGTGTSGRMGEQFF
j_gene: TRBJ1-1; v_gene: TRBV11-2; CDR3aa: CASSLVPEGPNTEAFF
j_gene: TRBJ2-3; v_gene: TRBV7-2; CDR3aa: CASSPQSSGRASDTQYF
j_gene: TRBJ2-6; v_gene: TRBV30; CDR3aa: CAWTGGAGANVLTF
j_gene: TRBJ1-2; v_gene: TRBV10-3; CDR3aa: CAISETGDGYTF
j_gene: TRBJ2-1; v_gene: TRBV6-5; CDR3aa: CASSYSRDYYNEQFF
j_gene: TRBJ2-2; v_gene: TRBV2; CDR3aa: CASSGQGNGELFF
j_gene: TRBJ2-7; v_gene: TRBV30; CDR3aa: CAWETGDGAEQYF
j_gene: TRBJ1-1; v_gene: TRBV10-3; CDR3aa: CAILLNTEAFF
j_gene: TRBJ2-1; v_gene: TRBV14; CDR3aa: CASSPPGLAGSREQFF
j_gene: TRBJ2-3; v_gene: TRBV5-1; CDR3aa: CASSSSDRFLTDTQYF
j_gene: TRBJ1-2; v_gene: TRBV25-1; CDR3aa: CASSDGQEINYGYTF
j_gene: TRBJ1-2; v_gene: TRBV25-1; CDR3aa: CASSDRGRDYGYTF
j_gene: TRBJ2-7; v_gene: TRBV10-1; CDR3aa: CASSPGPSYEQYF
j_gene: TRBJ2-3; v_gene: TRBV7-9; CDR3aa: CASSLPRDASTDTQYF
j_gene: TRBJ2-2; v_gene: TRBV2; CDR3aa: CASSEDYFGAGELFF
j_gene: TRBJ2-1; v_gene: TRBV15; CDR3aa: CATSRAYEQFF
j_gene: TRBJ2-7; v_gene: TRBV5-1; CDR3aa: CASSLGTSGAYEQYF
j_gene: TRBJ1-2; v_gene: TRBV20-1; CDR3aa: CSAGGYTF
j_gene: TRBJ1-5; v_gene: TRBV19; CDR3aa: CASKLSGPVNQPQHF
j_gene: TRBJ1-5; v_gene: TRBV19; CDR3aa: CASSVAVGGGQPQHF
j_gene: TRBJ2-7; v_gene: TRBV20-1; CDR3aa: CSASGDYEQYF
j_gene: TRBJ2-3; v_gene: TRBV6-6; CDR3aa: CASSNDGLADTDTQYF
j_gene: TRBJ2-1; v_gene: TRBV19; CDR3aa: CASSILGGANEQFF
j_gene: TRBJ2-5; v_gene: TRBV7-3; CDR3aa: CASSLTRTQETQYF
j_gene: TRBJ2-1; v_gene: TRBV9; CDR3aa: CASSAPSGSYNEQFF
j_gene: TRBJ2-7; v_gene: TRBV7-2; CDR3aa: CASSLVANSYEQYF
j_gene: TRBJ1-2; v_gene: TRBV19; CDR3aa: CASRDRGSNYGYTF
j_gene: TRBJ1-5; v_gene: TRBV21-1; CDR3aa: CASNASNQPQHF
j_gene: TRBJ2-1; v_gene: TRBV7-9; CDR3aa: CASSFSGRPPYNEQFF